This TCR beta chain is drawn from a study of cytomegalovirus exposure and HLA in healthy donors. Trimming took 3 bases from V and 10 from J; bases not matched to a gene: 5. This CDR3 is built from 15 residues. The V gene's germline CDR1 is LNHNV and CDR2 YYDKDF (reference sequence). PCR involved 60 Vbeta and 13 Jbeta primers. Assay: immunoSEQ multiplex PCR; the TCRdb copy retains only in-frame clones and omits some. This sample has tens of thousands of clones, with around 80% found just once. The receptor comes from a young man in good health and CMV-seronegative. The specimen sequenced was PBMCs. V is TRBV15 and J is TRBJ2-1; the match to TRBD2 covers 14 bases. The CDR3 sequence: CATSSAGLAGVEQFF. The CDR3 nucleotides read TGTGCCACCAGCAGTGCGGGACTAGCGGGAGTGGAGCAGTTCTTC.